This section outlines one T cell receptor (beta chain) sequence together with its context. This clonotype was seen at least ten times. There is no known antigen for this receptor. No much larger clone exists at a distance of one base, and base qualities are not known. The data belong to a study of blood T cells in healthy people across ages (dated by TCRdb to between 2015 and 2016). Background for the entire study: Template switching captured roughly one uniquely barcoded TCR beta cDNA molecule per two T cells in model experiments. To track age-related changes in TCR beta repertoire diversity, the study relied on deep sequencing normalized with unique cDNA molecular identifiers. The donors were split into four age groups: young (average about 15 years), middle-aged (39), aged (approximately 60) and long-lived (roughly 88). To avoid experimental bias, donors of different ages were distributed randomly across sequencing lanes. The study analyzed two additional independent replicas of 1 million unique cDNA reads from the same blood draw for two donors, one aged 18 to 29 and one aged 80 or older. Results the study describes overall, beyond this receptor: As age increased, observed TCR beta diversity per million T cells dropped in a roughly linear way, and a significant reduction was already evident by age 40. Since profiling was done on bulk unsorted PBMCs, naive and antigen-experienced compartments could not be conclusively compared. Estimates of total diversity from one million sequenced T cells were regarded as lower bounds and underestimates. There was a strong correlation between observed TCR beta diversity and the percentage of naive T cells measured by flow cytometry. Compared with the aged group, the long-lived group had more naive CD4+ T cells, fewer expanded clones and increased TCR diversity, suggesting age selection. Because donor CMV infection status was unknown, age-related changes in expanded clonotypes were potentially confounded.

The library was produced with 5' RACE. TCRdb names Illumina HiSeq 2500 as the instrument used. A second 7 to 11 cycle PCR used a sample-barcoded 5' primer and a J-beta primer mix. A unique molecular identifier was introduced onto each TCR beta cDNA molecule by a template-switch 5' adaptor carrying 12 random nucleotides. At least 3 million CDR3-containing paired-end reads were obtained from each sample. First-strand cDNA was synthesized from all RNA with the Mint cDNA synthesis kit, primed by a TRBC-specific oligonucleotide. All cDNA was treated with uracil-DNA glycosylase and then went through a first 18-cycle PCR with the universal primers M1SS and BC2_uni_R. The paper's data handling went like this. For normalization, 1 million high-quality reads were randomly selected from each sample, with every read carrying a distinct molecular identifier. Reads sharing molecular identifiers were discarded rather than binned into consensus sequences. MiTCR, set to a Q25 quality threshold and the strictest error-elimination algorithm, was used for CDR3 identification, clonotype clustering and error correction. A nonparametric unseen species model with Euler transformation was used to estimate a lower bound on total TCR beta diversity. In-frame beta chains were kept once TCRdb had trimmed the public reads at Q25 with fastp and called clones with MiXCR. Entries are consolidated by CDR3 protein sequence, retaining the most common genes and DNA. For this entry, the V and J calls and clone size follow TCRdb and not the study's own pipeline. The sample data list 500,000 to 700,000 distinct CDR3 sequences, and approximately 30% of these were observed just once. The ten largest account for around 16% of the sample.

Relative to germline, V is missing 5 bases and J is missing 4 bases, with 11 bases of the junction outside any gene match. The germline V gene supplies CDR1 SGHTA and CDR2 FQGTGA. The CDR3, cysteine through phenylalanine, is 16 amino acids long. CDR3 DNA is the only sequence kept; it has 48 bases, read in frame from the first base. Donors were a few dozen systemically healthy Caucasian individuals from Russia aged roughly 6 to 90 years. Roughly 10 milliliters of peripheral blood were drawn from each donor into EDTA-treated Vacutainer tubes. Ficoll-Paque density-gradient centrifugation was used to isolate PBMCs, with at least 7 million per sample. Total RNA was extracted from PBMCs with Trizol reagent, with at least 6 micrograms obtained per sample. For every donor, flow cytometry on a PBMC aliquot measured the percentage of naive CD45RAhigh/CD27high T cells.

The sample was blood. The receptor was derived from a woman aged 80 or older in good health. In this chain, TRBV7-3 is recombined with TRBJ2-3; the central 8 bases match TRBD2. The sequenced DNA: TGTGCCAGCAGCGCCTCGCGGGGGGCCCTCCCAGATACGCAGTATTTT. Its translation reads: CASSASRGALPDTQYF.